The 8 T cell receptor beta chains reported below all come from one sample, sequenced in a study of T cells expressing NK-cell markers. TCRdb reanalyzed the 5' RACE reads and collapses them to one entry per CDR3 protein, without DNA. In all, the sample yields about 460,000 distinct CDR3 sequences. Sequenced input: blood T cells: a sorted CD56 or NKG2C T cell subset, CD4+ or CD8+ T cells, or bulk PBMC T cells (not recorded which). These receptors all come from a woman in her fifties or sixties in good health.

The chain is built from TRBV5-1 and TRBJ2-3. The germline CDR1 and CDR2 sequences are SGHRS and YFSETQ. CDR3 length: 15 residues. CDR3 amino acids: CASSLGIGPTDTQYF.

V is TRBV12-3 or TRBV12-4 and J is TRBJ1-2. This CDR3 is built from 12 residues. This CDR3 is CASSSGPQGYTF.

V and J are TRBV20-1 and TRBJ1-6; TCRdb lists TRBD1, though no DNA is available to test this call. Germline V gene data show CDR1 as DFQATT and CDR2 as SNEGSKA (reference sequence). The CDR3 length is 14 residues. The chain's CDR3 is CSARKQGAPFVLHF.

The chain has TRBV5-1 and TRBJ1-1; lacking DNA, the TRBD1 call made by TCRdb goes unchecked. Germline lookup yields CDR1 SGHRS and CDR2 YFSETQ. This CDR3 comprises 14 residues. The CDR3 sequence is CASKPGQQNTEAFF.

The genes are TRBV4-1 and TRBJ2-1; the TRBD1 assignment by TCRdb is unverifiable without DNA. CDR1 and CDR2 (germline): MGHRA, YSYEKL. The CDR3 runs to 17 residues. This CDR3 reads CASSQTRWEGPYNEQFF.

This CDR3 reads CASSWPGDEQYF. The rearrangement links TRBV5-1 to TRBJ2-7. CDR1 SGHRS and CDR2 YFSETQ come from the germline V gene. The length of the CDR3 is 12 residues.

The V call is TRBV20-1, the J call TRBJ2-3; TCRdb lists TRBD1, though no DNA is available to test this call. CDR1 and CDR2 (germline): DFQATT, SNEGSKA (reference sequence). The CDR3 loop spans 15 amino acids. The CDR3 loop is CSASAQDRGTDTQYF.

The chain is built from TRBV19 and TRBJ2-3. Germline V lookup: CDR1 LNHDA, CDR2 SQIVND (reference sequence). The CDR3 spans 13 residues. The CDR3 region is CASRPTVTDTQYF.